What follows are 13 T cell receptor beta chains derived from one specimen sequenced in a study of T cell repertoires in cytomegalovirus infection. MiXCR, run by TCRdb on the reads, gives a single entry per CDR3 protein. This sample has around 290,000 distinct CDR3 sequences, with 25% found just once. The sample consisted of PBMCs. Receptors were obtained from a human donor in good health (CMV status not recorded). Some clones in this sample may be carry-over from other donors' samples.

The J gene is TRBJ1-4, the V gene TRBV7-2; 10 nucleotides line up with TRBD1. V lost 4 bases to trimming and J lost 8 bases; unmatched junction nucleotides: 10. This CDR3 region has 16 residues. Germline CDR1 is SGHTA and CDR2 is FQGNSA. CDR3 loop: CASSYGQGVFGEKLFF. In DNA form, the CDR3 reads TGTGCCAGCAGCTACGGACAGGGGGTATTCGGAGAAAAACTGTTTTTT.

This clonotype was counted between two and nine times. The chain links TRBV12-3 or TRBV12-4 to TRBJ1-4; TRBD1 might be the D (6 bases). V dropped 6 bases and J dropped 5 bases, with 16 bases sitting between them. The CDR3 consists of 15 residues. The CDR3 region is CASSHKTGRNEKLFF. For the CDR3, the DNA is TGTGCCAGCAGCCATAAGACAGGACGGAATGAAAAACTGTTTTTT.

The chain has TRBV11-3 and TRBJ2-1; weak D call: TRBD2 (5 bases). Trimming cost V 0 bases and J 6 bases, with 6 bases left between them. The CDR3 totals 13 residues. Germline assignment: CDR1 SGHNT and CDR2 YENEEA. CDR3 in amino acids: CASSLELGNEQFF. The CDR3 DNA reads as TGTGCCAGCAGCTTAGAACTAGGCAATGAGCAGTTCTTC.

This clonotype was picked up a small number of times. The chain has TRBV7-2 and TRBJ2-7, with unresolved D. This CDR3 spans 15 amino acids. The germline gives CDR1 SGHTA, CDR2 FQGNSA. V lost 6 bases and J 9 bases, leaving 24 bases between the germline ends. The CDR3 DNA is TGTGCCAGCAGTTCCAATCCGACGGTCCCGACGGGGCAGTACTTC. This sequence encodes CASSSNPTVPTGQYF.

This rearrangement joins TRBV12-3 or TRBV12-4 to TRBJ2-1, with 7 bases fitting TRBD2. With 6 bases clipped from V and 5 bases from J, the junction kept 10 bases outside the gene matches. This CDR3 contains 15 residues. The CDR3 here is CASRLWPGGNNEQFF. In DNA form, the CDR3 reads TGTGCCAGCAGACTCTGGCCGGGGGGTAACAATGAGCAGTTCTTC.

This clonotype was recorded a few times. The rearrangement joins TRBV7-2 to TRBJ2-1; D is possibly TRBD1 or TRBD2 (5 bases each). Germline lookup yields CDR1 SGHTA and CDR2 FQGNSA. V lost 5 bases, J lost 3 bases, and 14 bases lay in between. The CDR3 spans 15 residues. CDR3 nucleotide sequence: TGTGCCAGCAGCGCCGGGACCCTAGGCTACAATGAGCAGTTCTTC. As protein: CASSAGTLGYNEQFF.

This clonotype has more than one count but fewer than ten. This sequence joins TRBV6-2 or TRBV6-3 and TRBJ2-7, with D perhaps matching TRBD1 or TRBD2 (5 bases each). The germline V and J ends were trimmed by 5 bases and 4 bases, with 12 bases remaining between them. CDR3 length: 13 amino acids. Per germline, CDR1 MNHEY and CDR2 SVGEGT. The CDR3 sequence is CASSPGATYEQYF. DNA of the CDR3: TGTGCCAGCAGTCCCGGGGCTACATACGAGCAGTACTTC.

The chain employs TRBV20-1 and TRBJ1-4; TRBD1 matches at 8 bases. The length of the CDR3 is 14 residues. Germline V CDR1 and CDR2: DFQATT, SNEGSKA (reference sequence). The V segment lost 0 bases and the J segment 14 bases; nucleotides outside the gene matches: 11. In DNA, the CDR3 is TGCAGTGCTAGAGATGGGACAGGCGGAAATCCTCTGTTTTTT. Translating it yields CSARDGTGGNPLFF.

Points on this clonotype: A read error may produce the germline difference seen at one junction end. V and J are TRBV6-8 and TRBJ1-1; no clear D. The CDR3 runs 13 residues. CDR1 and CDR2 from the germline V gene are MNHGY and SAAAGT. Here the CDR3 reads CASSDDPNTVAFF. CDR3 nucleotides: TGTGCCAGCAGTGACGACCCAAACACTGTAGCTTTCTTT.

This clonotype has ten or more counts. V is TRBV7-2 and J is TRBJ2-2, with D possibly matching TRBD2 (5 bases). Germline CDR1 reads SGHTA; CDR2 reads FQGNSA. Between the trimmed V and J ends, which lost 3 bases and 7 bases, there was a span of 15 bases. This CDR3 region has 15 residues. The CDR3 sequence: CASSLVLSGLGELFF. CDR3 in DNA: TGTGCCAGCAGCTTGGTTCTAAGCGGTCTCGGGGAGCTGTTTTTT.

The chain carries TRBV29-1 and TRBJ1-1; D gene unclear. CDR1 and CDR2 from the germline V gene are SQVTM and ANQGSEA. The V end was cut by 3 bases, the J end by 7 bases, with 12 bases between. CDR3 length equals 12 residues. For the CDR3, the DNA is TGCAGCGTTGACCCCCGGAGTGATGAAGCTTTCTTT. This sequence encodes CSVDPRSDEAFF.

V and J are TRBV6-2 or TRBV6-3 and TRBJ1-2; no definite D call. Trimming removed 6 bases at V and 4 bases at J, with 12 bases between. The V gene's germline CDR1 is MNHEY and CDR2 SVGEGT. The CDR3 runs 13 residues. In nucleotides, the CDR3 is TGTGCCAGCAGCACACGGGTTGGCTATGGCTACACCTTC. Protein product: CASSTRVGYGYTF.

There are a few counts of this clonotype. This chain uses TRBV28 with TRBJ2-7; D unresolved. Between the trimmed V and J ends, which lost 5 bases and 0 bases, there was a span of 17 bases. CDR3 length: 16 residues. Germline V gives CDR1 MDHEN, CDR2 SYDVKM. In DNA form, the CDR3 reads TGTGCCAGCAGTCGCCCAACCCCAGAAAACTCCTACGAGCAGTACTTC. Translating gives CASSRPTPENSYEQYF.